This TCR beta chain was recovered during a study of early T cells in non-severe SARS-CoV-2 infection. Study details: From unsorted whole blood, bulk RNA was sequenced, and the chains remained unpaired. General study results and limits: Private and CD4 specificities were missed by VDJdb matching, skewed to anti-spike CD8.

The V gene's germline CDR1 is SEHNR and CDR2 FQNEAQ (reference sequence). This CDR3 is built from 15 residues. Trimming cost V 6 bases and J 3 bases; bases outside gene matches: 8. Individual cDNA molecules received unique molecular identifiers. TCRdb re-called the 5' RACE reads with MiXCR, one entry per CDR3 protein. The sample holds around 80,000 distinct CDR3 sequences, roughly 13% seen once. This clonotype appeared a few times. No antigen is known for it. This sequence originates from an adult who was a healthcare worker with PCR-confirmed SARS-CoV-2 infection or an uninfected control (not recorded which). The genes are TRBV7-9 and TRBJ1-2, with TRBD1 matching 9 bases. Sequencing was performed on whole blood. The DNA for the CDR3 is TGTGCCAGCAGACTTAACAGGGGGCCTGACTATGGCTACACCTTC. As protein: CASRLNRGPDYGYTF.